The TCR beta chain described here comes from a study of identifying expanded T cells in peripheral blood. Assay: immunoSEQ multiplex PCR; the TCRdb copy retains only in-frame clones and omits some. Of 50,000 to 65,000 clones in the sample, approximately 83% were seen once. Collection occurred without any documented infections or immune events in donors. The V and J ends lost 3 bases and 5 bases respectively, with 7 bases between them. The CDR3 runs 12 residues. Per germline, CDR1 ENHRY and CDR2 SYGVKD. The sequence was obtained from a person aged 18-70 years in good health. Sequences were obtained from blood. The genes are TRBV10-3 and TRBJ1-2, with a weak D call TRBD1 (5 bases). CDR3 nucleotide sequence: TGTGCCATCAGTGAAGACAGTTATGGCTACACCTTC. Encoded protein: CAISEDSYGYTF.